This TCR beta chain was recovered during a study of CD8 T cells in Susac syndrome. Study results and caveats: The CD4+ T cell repertoire of patients with Susac syndrome showed no detectable clonal expansion.

V lost 1 base and J lost 5, with 12 bases in between. This CDR3 is 16 amino acids long. CDR1 is MGHDK and CDR2 is SYGVNS in the germline V gene. From blood CD8+ and CD4+ T cells, the TCR beta chain was sequenced. Random hexamers were used to reverse transcribe about 0.5 to 1 ug of RNA. Multiplex immunoSEQ PCR targeted 54 Vbeta and 13 Jbeta TCR beta segments. TCRdb redid the calling of the immunoSEQ multiplex PCR reads with MiXCR, one entry per CDR3 protein. Of more than 150,000 distinct CDR3 sequences in the sample, 95% to 97% were seen once. For this clonotype: What it binds is unknown.

This sequence was found in a human donor with Susac syndrome. Sequencing input: CD4+ T cells from PBMCs. The rearrangement joins TRBV25-1 to TRBJ1-6; D possibly corresponds to TRBD1 (6 bases). DNA of the CDR3: TGTGCCAGCAGTGAATTTCGGGGGGACAATAATTCACCCCTCCACTTT. Protein sequence: CASSEFRGDNNSPLHF.